This TCR beta chain appears in the sequencing data of a study of neoadjuvant nivolumab and ipilimumab in lung cancer. This clone was counted a few times. This CDR3 is built from 14 residues. V shed 2 bases and J shed 3 bases, with 11 bases lying between them. Germline V lookup: CDR1 SGDLS, CDR2 YYNGEE. Assay used: immunoSEQ multiplex PCR; TCRdb lists only in-frame clones, some missing. The sample consists of approximately 23,000 clones, roughly 84% of them appearing once. The rearrangement links TRBV9 to TRBJ1-1, with D hard to call. This specimen consisted of peripheral blood, obtained before neoadjuvant nivolumab, alone or with ipilimumab. This receptor was identified in an adult with non-small cell lung cancer. Written as DNA, the CDR3 is TGTGCCAGCAGCGTGGATTTGGGGTACACTGAAGCTTTCTTT. Translated: CASSVDLGYTEAFF.